These 17 T cell receptor beta chains were sequenced from one sample in a study of T-cell reconstitution after alpha-beta-depleted transplantation in children. The TCRbeta library was prepared with unique molecular identifiers. TCRdb re-called the PCR reads through MiXCR, storing one row per CDR3 protein. Among roughly 610,000 distinct CDR3 sequences listed, about 10% were seen once. Sequences were derived from PBMCs from the stem cell graft donor, sampled from the stem cell graft. The source of these receptors is a human donor who donated a stem cell graft to a child with acute myeloid leukemia.

This clonotype was seen ten or more times. The rearrangement links TRBV6-2 or TRBV6-3 to TRBJ2-4; D not resolved. The V gene's germline CDR1 is MNHEY and CDR2 SVGEGT. V was clipped by 6 bases and J by 0 bases, with 12 bases between them. The CDR3 runs 15 residues. The CDR3 bases are TGTGCCAGCAGCCCTCTCAAAGTAGCCAAAAACATTCAGTACTTC. As protein: CASSPLKVAKNIQYF.

The genes are TRBV19 and TRBJ1-3; D not resolved. The V end lost 7 bases, the J end lost 0 bases, and 13 bases lay between the germline ends. This CDR3 contains 15 residues. Germline V CDR1 and CDR2: LNHDA, SQIVND (reference sequence). The CDR3 protein is CASIVQESSGNTIYF. CDR3 sequence (DNA): TGTGCCAGTATTGTTCAGGAGAGCTCTGGAAACACCATATATTTT.

The V and J genes are TRBV6-2 or TRBV6-3 and TRBJ2-1; D gene unclear. V lost 8 bases, J lost 5 bases, and 13 bases lay in between. The CDR3 has 13 amino acids. Germline CDR1 MNHEY, CDR2 SVGEGT. CDR3 DNA: TGTGCCAGCGGTCTGTCGGTGAACAATGAGCAGTTCTTC. Translating it yields CASGLSVNNEQFF.

There are many counts of this clonotype. This chain links TRBV29-1 with TRBJ1-2, with 9 bases fitting TRBD1. This CDR3 contains 14 residues. The V gene end was trimmed by 6 bases and the J gene end by 3 bases; junction bases not matched to a gene: 8. Germline CDR1 SQVTM, CDR2 ANQGSEA. The CDR3 loop is CSVRTGGAYYGYTF. In DNA, the CDR3 is TGCAGCGTCCGAACAGGGGGCGCGTACTATGGCTACACCTTC.

The table lists this clonotype with many counts. The rearrangement joins TRBV15 to TRBJ1-3; D is undetermined. This CDR3 spans 15 amino acids. With 0 bases removed from V and 0 bases from J, the gap between germline ends came to 6 bases. CDR1 LNHNV and CDR2 YYDKDF come from the germline V gene (reference sequence). CDR3 amino acids: CATSRDPDSGNTIYF. The CDR3 DNA is TGTGCCACCAGCAGAGATCCGGACTCTGGAAACACCATATATTTT.

This chain joins TRBV4-2 and TRBJ2-2; 7 bases are a match to TRBD2. CDR3 length: 17 residues. Germline V gene sequence: CDR1 LGHNA, CDR2 YNFKEQ. Trimming at V came to 0 bases and at J to 4 bases, leaving 8 bases not matched to a gene. For the CDR3, the DNA is TGTGCCAGCAGCCAAGACCCCACGGGGACTACCACCGGGGAGCTGTTTTTT. Its protein product is CASSQDPTGTTTGELFF.

This sequence joins TRBV12-3 or TRBV12-4 and TRBJ2-4, with D unclear. The CDR3 covers 17 residues. Trimming took 5 bases from V and 0 from J, leaving 17 bases between them. The CDR3 coding sequence is TGTGCCAGCAGTGTAGAGATGGCGTCGGGAGCCAAAAACATTCAGTACTTC. This sequence encodes CASSVEMASGAKNIQYF.

This clonotype was seen only a few times. V and J are TRBV7-9 and TRBJ1-5; weak D call: TRBD1 (6 bases). The CDR3 runs 15 residues. Looked up from germline, CDR1 is SEHNR and CDR2 is FQNEAQ (reference sequence). V lost 5 bases and J lost 7, with 18 bases in between. CDR3 in amino acids: CASSPASGGLQPQHF. As DNA, the CDR3 is TGTGCCAGCAGCCCGGCCTCGGGGGGCCTGCAGCCCCAGCATTTT. Complete variable domain (other parts from reference TRBV7-9 and TRBJ1-5): DTGVSQNPRHKITKRGQNVTFRCDPISEHNRLYWYRQTLGQGPEFLTYFQNEAQLEKSRLLSDRFSAERPKGSFSTLEIQRTEQGDSAMYLCASSPASGGLQPQHFGDGTRLSIL.

This clonotype showed up just a few times. The genes are TRBV4-3 and TRBJ2-1; perhaps TRBD1 as D (7 bases). CDR3 length: 18 amino acids. Germline V lookup: CDR1 LGHNA, CDR2 YSLEER. V lost 3 bases to trimming and J lost 8 bases, with 26 bases between them. CDR3 coding DNA: TGCGCCAGCAGCCAGGGATTCCCCTCTGACAGGGAGGCCGATGAGCAGTTCTTC. It specifies CASSQGFPSDREADEQFF.

This clonotype was seen many times. The CDR3 nucleotides are TGCAGTGCTAGATCACAGCTTGAAGCTTTCTTT. Its translation is CSARSQLEAFF. This chain connects TRBV20-1 to TRBJ1-1; D is unresolved. The CDR3 is made up of 11 amino acids. Trimming removed 2 bases from V and 7 bases from J, with 8 bases in between. Germline CDR1 and CDR2: DFQATT and SNEGSKA (reference sequence).

This clonotype was observed many times. CDR3 sequence: CASSVSGIEQFF. The DNA of the CDR3 is TGCGCCAGCAGCGTTAGCGGGATTGAGCAGTTCTTC. The rearrangement links TRBV5-1 to TRBJ2-1, with TRBD2 matching 8 bases. V was pared by 4 bases and J by 9 bases, with 3 bases of the junction left unmatched. The germline gives CDR1 SGHRS, CDR2 YFSETQ. The CDR3 extends over 12 amino acids.

This rearrangement joins TRBV28 to TRBJ2-7, with 10 bases fitting TRBD1. Germline CDR1 reads MDHEN; CDR2 reads SYDVKM. The CDR3 is 15 residues long. Germline trimming cut 6 bases from V and 2 bases from J; bases unmatched to any gene: 7. In nucleotides, the CDR3 is TGTGCCAGCAGCCGCCCCGGGACAGGGGCCTACGAGCAGTACTTC. Its protein product is CASSRPGTGAYEQYF.

This clonotype was counted a few times. This chain joins TRBV29-1 and TRBJ2-7; TRBD2 agrees at 7 bases. Germline assignment: CDR1 SQVTM and CDR2 ANQGSEA. Unmatched junction bases numbered 21, after V lost 4 bases and J lost 0 bases. CDR3 length: 19 residues. CDR3 DNA sequence: TGCAGCGTTGCCCCCCGGGGCCTGAGAAAGGGACTACTCTCCTACGAGCAGTACTTC. Translation: CSVAPRGLRKGLLSYEQYF.

The chain recombines TRBV7-8 with TRBJ2-5; 8 nucleotides match TRBD2. J gave up 1 base and V 4 bases, and 2 bases lay outside the gene matches. The CDR3 has 14 residues. Germline CDR1 reads SGHVS; CDR2 reads FQNEAQ. In DNA, the CDR3 is TGTGCCAGCAGCTCACTAGCGGCCCAAGAGACCCAGTACTTC. Encoded protein: CASSSLAAQETQYF.

V usage is TRBV7-3 and J usage is TRBJ2-1, with a possible D match to TRBD2 (6 bases). Germline V gene lookup returns CDR1 SGHTA and CDR2 FQGTGA. The CDR3 is 18 amino acids. Trimming removed 2 bases from V and 5 bases from J, with 22 bases in between. The CDR3 region has the DNA TGTGCCAGCAGCTTACTTGGAGGGACCGGGACTGGGCACAATGAGCAGTTCTTC. Translation gives CASSLLGGTGTGHNEQFF.

This clonotype was counted a few times. This chain joins TRBV29-1 and TRBJ2-5; D call uncertain. In germline, CDR1 is SQVTM, CDR2 ANQGSEA. There are 13 residues in the CDR3. Between the trimmed V and J ends, which lost 0 bases and 3 bases, there was a span of 8 bases. The CDR3 nucleotides read TGCAGCGTTGAAGATTATAGGGAAGAGACCCAGTACTTC. This gives the protein CSVEDYREETQYF.

In this sample, this clonotype turned up a few times. This chain's CDR3 is CASSARDGYMQQYF. CDR3 DNA sequence: TGTGCCAGCAGCGCCCGGGACGGGTACATGCAGCAGTACTTC. The rearrangement links TRBV9 to TRBJ2-7, with D perhaps given as TRBD1 or TRBD2 (5 bases each). Trimming pared 3 bases from V and 8 bases from J, leaving 18 bases between. CDR1 is SGDLS and CDR2 is YYNGEE in the germline V gene. This CDR3 comprises 14 residues.